These 9 T cell receptor beta chains were sequenced from one sample in a study of shared clonotypes between healthy human individuals. TCRdb keeps only in-frame clones here, not all; method: immunoSEQ multiplex PCR. This sample has roughly 530,000 clones, with roughly 95% found just once. The sequencing sample was made of naive CD4+ T cells sorted from blood. This sample's subset: CD45RA+ positively selected. Every receptor here comes from a woman in her thirties in good health.

This clone appeared once. The rearrangement links TRBV2 to TRBJ2-6; D not certain. Trimming pared 3 bases from V and 0 bases from J, leaving 12 bases between. This CDR3 comprises 17 residues. Germline values: CDR1 SNHLY, CDR2 FYNNEI. This chain's CDR3 is CASSDPISGSGANVLTF. The CDR3 DNA reads as TGTGCCAGCAGTGATCCTATTTCGGGCTCTGGGGCCAACGTCCTGACTTTC.

The chain recombines TRBV27 with TRBJ2-7; 10 bases align to TRBD2. Per germline, CDR1 MNHEY and CDR2 SMNVEV (reference sequence). The CDR3 extends over 16 amino acids. Trimming removed 0 bases from V and 3 bases from J; junction bases left unmatched: 5. The CDR3 DNA follows: TGTGCCAGCAGTTTATCGATAACTAGCGGGATCTACGAGCAGTACTTC. Translation gives CASSLSITSGIYEQYF.

This chain links TRBV6-5 with TRBJ2-7; unclear D gene. From germline, CDR1 is MNHEY and CDR2 SVGAGI. The CDR3 runs to 12 residues. Trimming removed 3 bases from V and 4 bases from J, with 7 bases in between. The CDR3 is CASSYDGYEQYF. DNA of the CDR3: TGTGCCAGCAGTTATGATGGGTACGAGCAGTACTTC.

CDR3 amino acids: CASSASGTSSYEQYF. For the CDR3, the DNA is TGTGCCAGCAGCGCCTCCGGGACTAGCTCCTACGAGCAGTACTTC. This rearrangement joins TRBV7-2 to TRBJ2-7, with 8 bases matching TRBD2. CDR1 and CDR2 from the germline V gene are SGHTA and FQGNSA. The CDR3 sequence is 15 residues long. The trim removed 5 bases at V and 0 bases at J, leaving 6 bases unmatched.

The genes are TRBV7-2 and TRBJ2-1; a weak D match, TRBD1 (6 bases). Germline loops: CDR1 SGHTA, CDR2 FQGNSA. V was cut by 8 bases and J by 4 bases, with 15 bases left in between. The CDR3 covers 14 residues. The CDR3 sequence: CASSRGVGYNEQFF. The CDR3 DNA sequence: TGTGCCAGCTCCAGGGGAGTGGGTTACAATGAGCAGTTCTTC.

The chain has TRBV29-1 and TRBJ2-5; TRBD1 aligns across 7 bases. The J call may be wrong; the DNA end is better matched by TRBJ2-7. The CDR3 is made up of 14 amino acids. Germline V CDR1 and CDR2: SQVTM, ANQGSEA. CDR3 in amino acids: CSVQRQGSSYEQYF. The CDR3 DNA reads TGCAGCGTTCAAAGACAGGGATCCAGCTACGAGCAGTACTTC.

This clone has a single count. The genes are TRBV5-1 and TRBJ2-3; 11 nucleotides align to TRBD1. V lost 4 bases to trimming and J lost 4 bases; unmatched junction nucleotides: 5. Per the germline V gene, CDR1 is SGHRS and CDR2 is YFSETQ. This CDR3 contains 15 residues. CDR3: CASSARTGGADTQYF. The CDR3 nucleotides read TGCGCCAGCAGCGCCAGGACAGGGGGCGCAGATACGCAGTATTTT.

V and J are TRBV6-1 and TRBJ1-3; 7 bases line up with TRBD1. Germline trimming cut 5 bases from V and 4 bases from J; bases unmatched to any gene: 5. The germline gives CDR1 MNHNS, CDR2 SASEGT. This CDR3 comprises 14 residues. As DNA, the CDR3 is TGTGCCAGCAGTACCCGGGACAGAGGAAACACCATATATTTT. This gives the protein CASSTRDRGNTIYF.

The DNA of the CDR3 is TGTGCCAGCAGCAGGATGAACTGGCGGGGACCCTACGAGCAGTACTTC. Encoded protein: CASSRMNWRGPYEQYF. The chain combines TRBV21-1 with TRBJ2-7; the DNA was not compared with TRBD2, the D call given in the table. TRBV21-1 is deemed a pseudogene. The CDR3 has 16 residues.